This T cell receptor beta chain was retrieved from a study of T cell clusters in autoimmune cytopenias. TRB was amplified from around 250 ng of peripheral blood genomic DNA per sample. Germline values: CDR1 LGHNA, CDR2 YSLEER. The length of the CDR3 is 17 residues. TRB was amplified by touch-down multiplex PCR, primer pools A and B combined. No DNA is given; TCRdb re-called the multiplex PCR reads and lists each CDR3 protein once. This sample's clone table lists roughly 7,000 distinct CDR3 sequences. These data are also associated with another study on T cell repertoires in aging, cancer and after chemotherapy. This second report adds: Loss of evenness, beyond lost richness, contributed to age-related TCR diversity decline in cancer patients.

The source material was peripheral blood. This clonotype was sampled from a human donor in good health. This chain connects TRBV4-3 to TRBJ2-1; TCRdb's assignment of TRBD2 cannot be checked, as there is no DNA. The chain's CDR3 is CASSQGGAGGRYNEQFF.